This T cell receptor (beta chain) was sequenced during a study of shared clonotypes between healthy human individuals. The CDR3 has 15 residues. The ends were cut back, 4 bases at V and 8 bases at J, with 20 bases in the middle. The V gene's germline CDR1 is KGHSH and CDR2 LQKENI. Sequenced by immunoSEQ multiplex PCR; TCRdb stores in-frame clones only, minus some. The data show around 2.3 million clones, approximately 94% seen once. The specimen sequenced was naive CD4+ T cells sorted from blood. The subset was: CD45RA+ positively selected. The source of this sequence is a man between 18 and 29 years old in good health. The rearrangement joins TRBV18 to TRBJ1-1; the D gene is possibly TRBD1 (6 bases). The CDR3 spells CASSQTRGAGDEAFF. CDR3 coding DNA: TGTGCCAGCTCACAGACCAGGGGCGCGGGAGACGAAGCTTTCTTT.